The T cell receptor beta chain under discussion was sequenced for a study of cytomegalovirus exposure and HLA in healthy donors. Study-wide context: Of the donors genotyped, a few hundred in all, about 76% fell in the Caucasian-associated ancestry cluster. Study-wide points: There were some V segments, including TRBV6-2 and TRBV6-3, excluded as indistinguishable. In an earlier analysis, most TCR beta V segments were productive about 90% or about 30% of the time.

Trimming left V 5 bases short and J 0 bases short, with 15 bases between. The CDR3 is 16 amino acids. The germline V gene has CDR1 SGHTA and CDR2 FQGNSA. Amplification used 60 Vbeta primers and 13 Jbeta primers. Data came from immunoSEQ multiplex PCR; TCRdb stores just in-frame clones and leaves some out. The sample has about 140,000 clones; about 79% are singletons. Samples came from healthy bone marrow donors. About this clone: Its cognate antigen is unknown.

The clonotype was recovered from a female donor in good health and CMV-seropositive. The chain combines TRBV7-2 with TRBJ2-3, with D perhaps TRBD2 (5 bases). Sequencing was performed on PBMCs. The CDR3 nucleotides are TGTGCCAGCAGCAGACCCTCCGGGATAAGCACAGATACGCAGTATTTT. It yields the protein CASSRPSGISTDTQYF.